This TCR beta chain came from a study of cytomegalovirus exposure and HLA in healthy donors. This table comes from immunoSEQ multiplex PCR, and its TCRdb copy is limited to in-frame clones, with some not included. The repertoire includes roughly 330,000 clones, roughly nine tenths of them detected once, and more than 0.9% sits in the top ten. The donors were in the approximately 120-subject validation cohort, distinct from the roughly 700-subject first cohort. Study results and caveats: First-cohort TCR clusters tended to co-occur in the approximately 120 validation repertoires, a later analysis found. Cytomegalovirus association was listed for approximately 150 TCR beta chains.

Comment on this clone: Its antigen is not identified.

The CDR3 covers 15 residues. Germline V gene data show CDR1 as SGDLS and CDR2 as YYNGEE. Deletions cut 0 bases from V and 3 bases from J, with 11 bases between. The specimen was PBMCs. The receptor was isolated from a woman in her 30s in good health and CMV-seropositive. This sequence joins TRBV9 and TRBJ2-3, with D perhaps TRBD1 (6 bases). In DNA form, the CDR3 reads TGTGCCAGCAGCGTAGACAGGGACACTACAGATACGCAGTATTTT. Amino acid sequence: CASSVDRDTTDTQYF. Complete variable domain (other parts from reference TRBV9 and TRBJ2-3): DSGVTQTPKHLITATGQRVTLRCSPRSGDLSVYWYQQSLDQGLQFLIQYYNGEERAKGNILERFSAQQFPDLHSELNLSSLELGDSALYFCASSVDRDTTDTQYFGPGTRLTVL.